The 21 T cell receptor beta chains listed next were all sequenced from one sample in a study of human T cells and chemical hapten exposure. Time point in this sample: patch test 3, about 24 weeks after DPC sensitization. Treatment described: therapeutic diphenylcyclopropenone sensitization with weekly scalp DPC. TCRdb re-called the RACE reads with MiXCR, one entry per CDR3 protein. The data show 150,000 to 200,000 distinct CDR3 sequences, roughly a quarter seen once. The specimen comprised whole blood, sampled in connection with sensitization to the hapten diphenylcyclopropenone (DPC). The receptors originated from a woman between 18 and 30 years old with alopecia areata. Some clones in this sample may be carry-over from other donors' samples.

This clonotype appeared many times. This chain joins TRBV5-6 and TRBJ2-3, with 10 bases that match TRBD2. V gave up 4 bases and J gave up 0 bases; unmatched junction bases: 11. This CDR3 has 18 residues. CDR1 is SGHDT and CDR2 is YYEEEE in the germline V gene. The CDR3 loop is CASSPLAGVITSTDTQYF. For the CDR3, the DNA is TGTGCCAGCAGCCCTCTAGCGGGAGTCATCACTAGCACAGATACGCAGTATTTT.

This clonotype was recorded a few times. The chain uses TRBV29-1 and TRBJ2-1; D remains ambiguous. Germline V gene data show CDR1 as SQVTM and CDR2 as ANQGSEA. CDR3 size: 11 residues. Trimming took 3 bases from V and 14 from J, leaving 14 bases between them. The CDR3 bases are TGCAGCGTTGACGAAGGCCCACTGGAGTTCTTC. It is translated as CSVDEGPLEFF.

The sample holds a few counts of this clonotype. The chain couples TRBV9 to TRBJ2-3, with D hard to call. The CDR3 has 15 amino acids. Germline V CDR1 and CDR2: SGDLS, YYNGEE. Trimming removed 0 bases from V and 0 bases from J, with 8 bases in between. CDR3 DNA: TGTGCCAGCAGCGTAGTTGGGATGAGCACAGATACGCAGTATTTT. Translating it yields CASSVVGMSTDTQYF.

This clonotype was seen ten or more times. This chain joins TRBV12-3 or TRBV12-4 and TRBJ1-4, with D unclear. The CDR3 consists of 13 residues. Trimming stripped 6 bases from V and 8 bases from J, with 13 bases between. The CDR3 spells CASRDSSGEKLFF. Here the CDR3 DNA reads TGTGCCAGCAGGGATTCCTCGGGGGAAAAACTGTTTTTT.

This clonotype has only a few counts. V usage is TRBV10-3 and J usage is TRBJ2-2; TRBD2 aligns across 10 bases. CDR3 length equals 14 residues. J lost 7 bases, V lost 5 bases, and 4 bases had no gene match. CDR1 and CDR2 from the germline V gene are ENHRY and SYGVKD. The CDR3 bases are TGTGCCATCAGTAGCGGGGGGGCCTTCGGGGAGCTGTTTTTT. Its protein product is CAISSGGAFGELFF.

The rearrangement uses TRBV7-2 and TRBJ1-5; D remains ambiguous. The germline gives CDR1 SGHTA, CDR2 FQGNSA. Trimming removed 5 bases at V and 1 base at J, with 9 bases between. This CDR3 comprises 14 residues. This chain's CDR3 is CASSRPGSNQPQHF. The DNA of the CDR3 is TGTGCCAGCAGCCGACCGGGGAGCAATCAGCCCCAGCATTTT.

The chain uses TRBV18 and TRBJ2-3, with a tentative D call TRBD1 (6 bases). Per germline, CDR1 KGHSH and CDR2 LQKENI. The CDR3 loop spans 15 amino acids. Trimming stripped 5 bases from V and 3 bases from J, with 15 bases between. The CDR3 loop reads CASSSDRITTDTQYF. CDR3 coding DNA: TGTGCCAGCTCATCAGACAGGATAACAACAGATACGCAGTATTTT.

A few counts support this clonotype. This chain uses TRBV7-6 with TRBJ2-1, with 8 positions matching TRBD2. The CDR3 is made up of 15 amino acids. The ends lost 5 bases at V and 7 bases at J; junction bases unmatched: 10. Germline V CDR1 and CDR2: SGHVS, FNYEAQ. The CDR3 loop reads CASSALAGGINEQFF. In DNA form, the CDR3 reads TGTGCCAGCAGCGCCCTAGCGGGTGGGATTAATGAGCAGTTCTTC.

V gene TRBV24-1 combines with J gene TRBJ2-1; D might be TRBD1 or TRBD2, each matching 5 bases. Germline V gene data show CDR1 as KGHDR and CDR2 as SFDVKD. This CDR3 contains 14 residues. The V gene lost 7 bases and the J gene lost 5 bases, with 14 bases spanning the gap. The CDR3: CATRTGTANNEQFF. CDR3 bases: TGTGCCACCAGGACCGGGACGGCGAACAATGAGCAGTTCTTC.

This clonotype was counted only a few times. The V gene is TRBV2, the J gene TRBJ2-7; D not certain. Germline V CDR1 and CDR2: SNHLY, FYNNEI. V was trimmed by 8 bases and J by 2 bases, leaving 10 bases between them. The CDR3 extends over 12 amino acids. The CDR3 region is CASSAETYEQYF. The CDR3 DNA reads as TGTGCCAGCTCGGCCGAGACCTACGAGCAGTACTTC.

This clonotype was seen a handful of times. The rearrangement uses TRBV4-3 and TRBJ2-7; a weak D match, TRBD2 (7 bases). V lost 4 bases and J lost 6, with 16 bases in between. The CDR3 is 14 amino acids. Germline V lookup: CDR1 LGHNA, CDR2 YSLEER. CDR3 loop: CASSPEGGLGEQYF. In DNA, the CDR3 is TGCGCCAGCAGCCCGGAGGGGGGGTTGGGCGAGCAGTACTTC.

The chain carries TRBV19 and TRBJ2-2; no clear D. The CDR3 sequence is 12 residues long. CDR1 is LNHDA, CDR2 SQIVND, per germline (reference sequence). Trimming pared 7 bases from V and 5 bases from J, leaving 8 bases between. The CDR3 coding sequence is TGTGCCAGTAAACGTGGGACCGGGGAGCTGTTTTTT. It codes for CASKRGTGELFF. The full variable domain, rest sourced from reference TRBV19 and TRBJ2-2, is DGGITQSPKYLFRKEGQNVTLSCEQNLNHDAMYWYRQDPGQGLRLIYYSQIVNDFQKGDIAEGYSVSREKKESFPLTVTSAQKNPTAFYLCASKRGTGELFFGEGSRLTVL.

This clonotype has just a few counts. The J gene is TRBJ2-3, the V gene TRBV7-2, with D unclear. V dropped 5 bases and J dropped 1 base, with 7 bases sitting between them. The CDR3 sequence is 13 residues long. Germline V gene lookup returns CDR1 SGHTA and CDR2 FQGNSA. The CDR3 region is CASSPKGTDTQYF. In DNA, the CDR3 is TGTGCCAGCAGCCCCAAAGGCACAGATACGCAGTATTTT. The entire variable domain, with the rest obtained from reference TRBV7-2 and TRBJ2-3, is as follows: GAGVSQSPSNKVTEKGKDVELRCDPISGHTALYWYRQSLGQGLEFLIYFQGNSAPDKSGLPSDRFSAERTGGSVSTLTIQRTQQEDSAVYLCASSPKGTDTQYFGPGTRLTVL.

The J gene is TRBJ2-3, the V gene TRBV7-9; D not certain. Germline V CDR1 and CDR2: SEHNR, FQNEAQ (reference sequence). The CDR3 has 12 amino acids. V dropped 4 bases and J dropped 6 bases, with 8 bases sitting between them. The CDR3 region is CASSSVGDTQYF. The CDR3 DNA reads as TGTGCCAGCAGCTCCGTGGGGGATACGCAGTATTTT. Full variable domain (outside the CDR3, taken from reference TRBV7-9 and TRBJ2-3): DTGVSQNPRHKITKRGQNVTFRCDPISEHNRLYWYRQTLGQGPEFLTYFQNEAQLEKSRLLSDRFSAERPKGSFSTLEIQRTEQGDSAMYLCASSSVGDTQYFGPGTRLTVL.

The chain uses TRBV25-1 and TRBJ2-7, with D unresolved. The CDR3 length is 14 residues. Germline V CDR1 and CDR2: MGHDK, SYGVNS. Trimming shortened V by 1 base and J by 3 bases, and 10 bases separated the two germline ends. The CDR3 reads CASSEFGQNYEQYF. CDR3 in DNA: TGTGCCAGCAGTGAATTCGGGCAGAACTACGAGCAGTACTTC.

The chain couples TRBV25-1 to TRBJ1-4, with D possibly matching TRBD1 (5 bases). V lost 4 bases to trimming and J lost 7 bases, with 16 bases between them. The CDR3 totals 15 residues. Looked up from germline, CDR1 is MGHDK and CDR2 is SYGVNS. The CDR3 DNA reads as TGTGCCAGCAGTGTCCCACGTCCTGGGGCTGAAAAACTGTTTTTT. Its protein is CASSVPRPGAEKLFF.

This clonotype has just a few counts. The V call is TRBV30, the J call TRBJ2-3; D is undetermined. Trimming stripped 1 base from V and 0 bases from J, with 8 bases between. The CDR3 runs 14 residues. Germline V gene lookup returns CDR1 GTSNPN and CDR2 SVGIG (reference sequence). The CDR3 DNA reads TGTGCCTGGAGTGGGATTCCTAGCACAGATACGCAGTATTTT. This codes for CAWSGIPSTDTQYF.

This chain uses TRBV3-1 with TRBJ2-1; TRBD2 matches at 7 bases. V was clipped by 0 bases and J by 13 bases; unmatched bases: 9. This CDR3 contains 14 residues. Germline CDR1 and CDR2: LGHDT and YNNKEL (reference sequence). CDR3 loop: CASSQDQYQRGQFF. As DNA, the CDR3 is TGTGCCAGCAGCCAAGATCAGTACCAGCGGGGCCAGTTCTTC.

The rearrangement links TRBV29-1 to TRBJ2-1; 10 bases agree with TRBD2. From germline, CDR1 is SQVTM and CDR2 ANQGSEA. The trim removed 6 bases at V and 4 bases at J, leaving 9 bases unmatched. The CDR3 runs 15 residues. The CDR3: CSVGMLAGVYNEQFF. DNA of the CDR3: TGCAGCGTGGGGATGCTAGCGGGGGTTTACAATGAGCAGTTCTTC.

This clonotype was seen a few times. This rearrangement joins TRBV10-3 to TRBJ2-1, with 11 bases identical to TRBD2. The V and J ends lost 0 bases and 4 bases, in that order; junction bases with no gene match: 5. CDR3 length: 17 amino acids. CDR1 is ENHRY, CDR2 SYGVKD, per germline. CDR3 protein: CAISESLLAGAYNEQFF. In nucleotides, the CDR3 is TGTGCCATCAGTGAGTCGTTACTAGCGGGAGCGTACAATGAGCAGTTCTTC.

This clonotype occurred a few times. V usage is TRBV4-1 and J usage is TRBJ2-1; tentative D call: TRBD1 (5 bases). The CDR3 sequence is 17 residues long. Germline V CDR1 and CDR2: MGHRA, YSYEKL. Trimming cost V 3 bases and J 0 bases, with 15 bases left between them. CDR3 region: CASSQPYRSSSYNEQFF. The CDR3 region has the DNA TGCGCCAGCAGCCAGCCTTACAGGAGTAGCTCCTACAATGAGCAGTTCTTC.